The rows below give T cell receptor beta chains drawn from one sample of a study of shared clonotypes between healthy human individuals. Produced via immunoSEQ multiplex PCR; TCRdb's table is partial and in-frame only. The repertoire holds about 980,000 clones, with approximately 80% as singletons. Sequenced input: memory CD4+ T cells sorted from blood. These receptors originate from a man between 18 and 35 years old in good health. The CDR3 runs from the conserved cysteine through the conserved F or W. Fields, in order: V gene, D gene, J gene, clone size, CDR3 DNA, CDR3 protein. The D gene is left open where the match is weak. Size is stated for part of the rows, as once, few or many counts, or as a class when the clone is expanded.

v_call: TRBV6-5; d_call: .; j_call: TRBJ2-7; clone_size: .; cdr3_nt: TGTGCCAGCAGTTACCGGCAGGGGACCTACGAGCAGTACTTC; cdr3_aa: CASSYRQGTYEQYF
v_call: TRBV7-9; d_call: .; j_call: TRBJ2-1; clone_size: .; cdr3_nt: TGTGCCAGCAGCACCCAGGGGGGCGCGTACAATGAGCAGTTCTTC; cdr3_aa: CASSTQGGAYNEQFF
v_call: TRBV7-6; d_call: .; j_call: TRBJ2-7; clone_size: .; cdr3_nt: TGTGCCAGCAGCTTAGCCCAAGGGGGGCGCGAGCAGTACTTC; cdr3_aa: CASSLAQGGREQYF
v_call: TRBV5-1; d_call: .; j_call: TRBJ2-7; clone_size: .; cdr3_nt: TGCGCCAGCAGCTTAGCGGCTGGTCAGGGAAGTTACGAGCAGTACTTC; cdr3_aa: CASSLAAGQGSYEQYF
v_call: TRBV27; d_call: .; j_call: TRBJ2-7; clone_size: few; cdr3_nt: TGTGCCAGCAGTCCCGGGACTTTTTTCTACGAGCAGTACTTC; cdr3_aa: CASSPGTFFYEQYF
v_call: TRBV7-2; d_call: TRBD1; j_call: TRBJ1-1; clone_size: once; cdr3_nt: TGTGCCAGCAGCCTCACCACTGGACAGGGGAAAACTGAAGCTTTCTTT; cdr3_aa: CASSLTTGQGKTEAFF
v_call: TRBV5-6; d_call: .; j_call: TRBJ2-1; clone_size: .; cdr3_nt: TGTGCCAGCAGCTTGGGAGGGACATCAACCTCGGTCAAGTTCTTC; cdr3_aa: CASSLGGTSTSVKFF
v_call: TRBV27; d_call: .; j_call: TRBJ2-7; clone_size: .; cdr3_nt: TGTGCCAGCAGTCCCGCCCTCGCCTCCGGTGAGCAGTACTTC; cdr3_aa: CASSPALASGEQYF
v_call: TRBV2; d_call: TRBD1; j_call: TRBJ1-2; clone_size: few; cdr3_nt: TGTGCCAGCAGCCCGGACAGGGGTAACTATGGCTACACCTTC; cdr3_aa: CASSPDRGNYGYTF
v_call: TRBV4-1; d_call: .; j_call: TRBJ2-3; clone_size: .; cdr3_nt: TGCGCCAGCAGCCAAAATTCCTACCTCGGGGTAATCACAGATACGCAGTATTTT; cdr3_aa: CASSQNSYLGVITDTQYF
v_call: TRBV7-9; d_call: TRBD1; j_call: TRBJ1-1; clone_size: .; cdr3_nt: TGTGCCAGCATGCTAACGGGGGGACAGTTCACTGAAGCTTTCTTT; cdr3_aa: CASMLTGGQFTEAFF